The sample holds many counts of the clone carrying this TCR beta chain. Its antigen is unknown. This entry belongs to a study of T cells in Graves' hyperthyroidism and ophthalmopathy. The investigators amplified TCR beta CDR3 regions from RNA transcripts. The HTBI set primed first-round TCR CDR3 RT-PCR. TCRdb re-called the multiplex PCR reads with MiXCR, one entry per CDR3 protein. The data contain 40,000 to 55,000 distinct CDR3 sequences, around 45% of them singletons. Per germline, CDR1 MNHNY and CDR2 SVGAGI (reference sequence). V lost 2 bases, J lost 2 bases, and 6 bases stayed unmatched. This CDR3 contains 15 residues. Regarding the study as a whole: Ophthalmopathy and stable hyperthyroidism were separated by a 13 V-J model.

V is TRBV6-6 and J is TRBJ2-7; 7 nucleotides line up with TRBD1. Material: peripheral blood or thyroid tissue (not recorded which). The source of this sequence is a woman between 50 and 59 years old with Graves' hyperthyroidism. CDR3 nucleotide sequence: TGTGCCAGCAGTTACGGGTGGGACAGTGCCTACGAGCAGTACTTC. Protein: CASSYGWDSAYEQYF.